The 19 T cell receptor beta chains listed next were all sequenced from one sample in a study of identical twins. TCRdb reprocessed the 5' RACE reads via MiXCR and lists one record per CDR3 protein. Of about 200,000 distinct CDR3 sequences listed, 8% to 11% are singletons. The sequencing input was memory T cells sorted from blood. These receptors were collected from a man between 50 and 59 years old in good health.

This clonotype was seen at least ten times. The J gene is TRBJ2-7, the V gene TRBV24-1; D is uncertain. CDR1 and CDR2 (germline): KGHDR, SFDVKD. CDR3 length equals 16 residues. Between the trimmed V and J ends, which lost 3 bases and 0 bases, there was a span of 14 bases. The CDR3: CATSDSDGRNSYEQYF. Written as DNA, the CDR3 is TGTGCCACCAGTGATAGCGATGGGCGGAACTCCTACGAGCAGTACTTC.

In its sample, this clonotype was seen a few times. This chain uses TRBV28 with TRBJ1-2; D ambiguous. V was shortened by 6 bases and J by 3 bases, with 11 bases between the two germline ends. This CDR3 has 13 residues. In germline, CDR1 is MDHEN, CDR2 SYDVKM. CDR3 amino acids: CASRTPLDYGYTF. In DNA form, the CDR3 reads TGTGCCAGCAGGACGCCCTTGGACTATGGCTACACCTTC.

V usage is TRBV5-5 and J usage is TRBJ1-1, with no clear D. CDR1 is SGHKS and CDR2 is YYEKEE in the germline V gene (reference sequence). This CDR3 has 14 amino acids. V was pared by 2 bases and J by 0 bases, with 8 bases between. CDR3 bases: TGTGCCAGCAGCTTTGCAGACGTGAACACTGAAGCTTTCTTT. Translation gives CASSFADVNTEAFF.

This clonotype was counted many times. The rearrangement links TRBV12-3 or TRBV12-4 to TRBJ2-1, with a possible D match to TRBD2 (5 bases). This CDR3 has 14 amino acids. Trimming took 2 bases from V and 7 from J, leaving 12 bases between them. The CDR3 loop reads CASSLPSIYNEQFF. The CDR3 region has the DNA TGTGCCAGCAGTTTACCTAGCATCTATAATGAGCAGTTCTTC.

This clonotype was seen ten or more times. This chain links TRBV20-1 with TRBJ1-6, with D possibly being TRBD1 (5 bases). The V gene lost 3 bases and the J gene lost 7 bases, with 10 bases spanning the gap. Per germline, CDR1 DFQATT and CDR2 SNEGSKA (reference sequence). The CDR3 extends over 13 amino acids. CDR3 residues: CSARTEENSPLHF. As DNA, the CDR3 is TGCAGTGCTAGGACAGAAGAAAATTCACCCCTCCACTTT.

CDR3 DNA sequence: TGTGCCTGGAGTGTACGGGCAGCTGAGCGGGAAGATACGCAGTATTTT. Its translation: CAWSVRAAEREDTQYF. The V and J genes are TRBV30 and TRBJ2-3; 7 bases line up with TRBD2. The CDR3 has 16 residues. The J segment lost 5 bases and the V segment lost 0 bases, leaving 11 bases of the junction unmatched. Germline CDR1 is GTSNPN and CDR2 is SVGIG (reference sequence).

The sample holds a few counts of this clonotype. This chain's CDR3 is CATSRERGLGTEAFF. CDR3 bases: TGTGCCACCAGCAGAGAAAGGGGGCTGGGAACTGAAGCTTTCTTT. The V gene is TRBV15, the J gene TRBJ1-1; 7 bases match TRBD1. J was trimmed by 5 bases and V by 0 bases; bases with no gene match: 6. The germline gives CDR1 LNHNV, CDR2 YYDKDF (reference sequence). The CDR3 contains 15 residues.

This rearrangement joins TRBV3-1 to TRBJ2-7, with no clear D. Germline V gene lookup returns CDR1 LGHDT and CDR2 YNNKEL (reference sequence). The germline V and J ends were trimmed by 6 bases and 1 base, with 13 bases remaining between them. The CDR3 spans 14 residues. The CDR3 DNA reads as TGTGCCAGCAGTCCGGCCTCCCGATCCTACGAGCAGTACTTC. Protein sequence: CASSPASRSYEQYF.

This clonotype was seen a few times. The DNA of the CDR3 is TGTGCCAGCAGCTTAAAATTAGCAAGGATGAACACTGAAGCTTTCTTT. It is translated as CASSLKLARMNTEAFF. The chain is built from TRBV7-2 and TRBJ1-1; D is uncertain. V was pared by 2 bases and J by 0 bases, with 13 bases between. Germline lookup yields CDR1 SGHTA and CDR2 FQGNSA. The CDR3 contains 16 residues.

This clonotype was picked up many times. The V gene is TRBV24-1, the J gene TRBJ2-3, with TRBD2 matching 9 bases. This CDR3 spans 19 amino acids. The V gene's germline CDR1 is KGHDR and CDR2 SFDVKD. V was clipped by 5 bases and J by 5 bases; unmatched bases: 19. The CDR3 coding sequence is TGTGCCACCAGTGGAAGAGGGACTAGCTTTTTGAAGGGGGGAGATACGCAGTATTTT. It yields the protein CATSGRGTSFLKGGDTQYF.

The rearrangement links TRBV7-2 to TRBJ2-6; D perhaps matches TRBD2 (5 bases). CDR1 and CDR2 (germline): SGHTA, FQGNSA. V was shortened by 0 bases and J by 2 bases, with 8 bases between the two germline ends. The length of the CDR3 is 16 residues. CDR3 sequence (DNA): TGTGCCAGCAGCTTAGCCTTACTAGCTGGGGCCAACGTCCTGACTTTC. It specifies CASSLALLAGANVLTF.

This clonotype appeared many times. CDR3 sequence reads: CSATGTGATDTQYF. CDR3 sequence (DNA): TGCAGTGCTACCGGGACAGGGGCAACAGATACGCAGTATTTT. The genes are TRBV20-1 and TRBJ2-3; 10 nucleotides match TRBD1. CDR1 and CDR2 (germline): DFQATT, SNEGSKA (reference sequence). This CDR3 comprises 14 residues. Trimming took 4 bases from V and 3 from J; bases not matched to a gene: 4.

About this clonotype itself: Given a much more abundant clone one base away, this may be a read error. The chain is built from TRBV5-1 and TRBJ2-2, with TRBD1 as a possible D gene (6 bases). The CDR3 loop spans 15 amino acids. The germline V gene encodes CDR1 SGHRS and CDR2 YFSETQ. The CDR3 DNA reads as TGCGCCAGCAGCCCCGGACAGAGTAACACCGGGGTGCTGTTTTTT. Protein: CASSPGQSNTGVLFF.

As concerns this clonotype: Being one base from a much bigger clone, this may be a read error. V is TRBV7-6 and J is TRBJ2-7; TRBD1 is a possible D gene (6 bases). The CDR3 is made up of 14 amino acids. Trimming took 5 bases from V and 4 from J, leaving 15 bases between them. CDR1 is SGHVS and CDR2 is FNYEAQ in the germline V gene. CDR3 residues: CASSTGNGPYEQYF. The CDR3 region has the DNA TGTGCCAGCAGCACAGGGAATGGTCCTTACGAGCAGTACTTC.

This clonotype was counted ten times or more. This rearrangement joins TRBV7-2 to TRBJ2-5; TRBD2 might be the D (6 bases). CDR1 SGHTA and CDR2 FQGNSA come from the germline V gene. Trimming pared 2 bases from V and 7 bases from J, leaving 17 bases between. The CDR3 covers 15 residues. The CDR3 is CASSLPKTRGGTQYF. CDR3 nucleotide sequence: TGTGCCAGCAGCTTACCTAAGACCCGGGGAGGGACCCAGTACTTC.

In nucleotides, the CDR3 is TGTGCCAGCAGCCAAGGGGACCGCCCGAGCTATGGCTACACCTTC. Protein sequence: CASSQGDRPSYGYTF. The V call is TRBV3-1, the J call TRBJ1-2; TRBD1 might be the D (5 bases). Germline-derived CDR1 and CDR2 are LGHDT and YNNKEL (reference sequence). V gave up 1 base and J gave up 4 bases, with 13 bases separating them. This CDR3 spans 15 amino acids.

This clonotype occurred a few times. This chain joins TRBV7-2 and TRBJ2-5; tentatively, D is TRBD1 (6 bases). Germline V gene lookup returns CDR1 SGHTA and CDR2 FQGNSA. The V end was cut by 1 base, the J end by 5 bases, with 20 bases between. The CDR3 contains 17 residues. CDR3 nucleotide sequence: TGTGCCAGCAGCTTAGTCCTCAGCTGGGGGCATGGGGAGACCCAGTACTTC. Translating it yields CASSLVLSWGHGETQYF.

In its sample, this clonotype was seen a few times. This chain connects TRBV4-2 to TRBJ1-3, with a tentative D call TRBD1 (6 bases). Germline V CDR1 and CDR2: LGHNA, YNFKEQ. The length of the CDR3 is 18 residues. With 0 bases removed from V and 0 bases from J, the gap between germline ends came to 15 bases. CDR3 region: CASSQDFGTPSSGNTIYF. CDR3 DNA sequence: TGTGCCAGCAGCCAAGATTTCGGGACACCAAGCTCTGGAAACACCATATATTTT.

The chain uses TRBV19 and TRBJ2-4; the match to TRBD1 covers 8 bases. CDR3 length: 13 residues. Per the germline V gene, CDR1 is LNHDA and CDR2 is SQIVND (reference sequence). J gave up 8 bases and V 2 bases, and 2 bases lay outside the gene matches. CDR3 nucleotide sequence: TGTGCCAGTAGTATAACAGGGGGGCACATTCAGTACTTC. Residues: CASSITGGHIQYF.